The next 11 T cell receptor beta chains were all read from a single sample in a study of identical twins. A single record per CDR3 protein comes from TCRdb applying MiXCR to the 5' RACE reads. Among a few hundred thousand distinct CDR3 sequences listed, 9% to 15% were seen once. The same data also contributed to another study, on yellow fever vaccine responses in identical twins.

Sequencing used CD8+ T cells sorted from blood. The origin of the receptors is a woman under 30 in good health.

CDR3 amino acids: CSARASAGTMNTEAFF. The CDR3 DNA reads TGCAGTGCTAGAGCTAGTGCAGGGACCATGAACACTGAAGCTTTCTTT. This sequence joins TRBV20-1 and TRBJ1-1, with TRBD1 as a possible D gene (5 bases). The CDR3 is 16 amino acids. With 1 base removed from V and 0 bases from J, the gap between germline ends came to 15 bases. CDR1 DFQATT and CDR2 SNEGSKA come from the germline V gene (reference sequence).

This clonotype was counted a few times. This chain links TRBV6-1 with TRBJ2-3; D may be TRBD2 (6 bases). Germline lookup yields CDR1 MNHNS and CDR2 SASEGT. The CDR3 runs to 16 residues. V was pared by 3 bases and J by 2 bases, with 15 bases between. CDR3 loop: CASSDSPRGYTDTQYF. DNA for the CDR3: TGTGCCAGCAGTGATAGCCCTCGGGGGTACACAGATACGCAGTATTTT.

This clonotype was seen a handful of times. The rearrangement joins TRBV28 to TRBJ2-3; a weak D match, TRBD2 (5 bases). Trimming took off 2 bases at V and 2 bases at J, with 20 bases between the two ends. The germline CDR1 and CDR2 sequences are MDHEN and SYDVKM. The CDR3 is 18 amino acids. The CDR3 sequence: CASSLEVALYKSTDTQYF. Written as DNA, the CDR3 is TGTGCCAGCAGTTTAGAAGTAGCGCTATATAAGTCCACAGATACGCAGTATTTT.

The V and J genes are TRBV5-1 and TRBJ2-3; perhaps TRBD1 as D (6 bases). V was cut by 0 bases and J by 4 bases, with 12 bases left in between. This CDR3 is built from 15 residues. Germline lookup yields CDR1 SGHRS and CDR2 YFSETQ. The CDR3 loop reads CASSLEGVLADTQYF. For the CDR3, the DNA is TGCGCCAGCAGCTTGGAGGGGGTTTTGGCAGATACGCAGTATTTT.

The rearrangement uses TRBV5-1 and TRBJ2-5, with no clear D. Germline CDR1 reads SGHRS; CDR2 reads YFSETQ. CDR3 length: 14 residues. The ends were cut back, 0 bases at V and 4 bases at J, with 10 bases in the middle. The CDR3, as DNA: TGCGCCAGCAGCTTGGCCACGGTCACAGAGACCCAGTACTTC. As protein: CASSLATVTETQYF.

The J gene is TRBJ2-2, the V gene TRBV3-1; TRBD1 aligns across 9 bases. The germline V gene encodes CDR1 LGHDT and CDR2 YNNKEL (reference sequence). Trimming cost V 1 base and J 7 bases; bases outside gene matches: 4. This CDR3 is built from 15 residues. The CDR3 DNA reads TGTGCCAGCAGCCAAGTAACAGGGGGCCACGGGGAGCTGTTTTTT. This sequence encodes CASSQVTGGHGELFF.

In its sample, this clonotype was seen many times. The chain employs TRBV12-3 or TRBV12-4 and TRBJ2-1; perhaps TRBD2 as D (7 bases). Trimming took 7 bases from V and 8 from J, leaving 18 bases between them. The CDR3 loop spans 14 amino acids. This chain's CDR3 is CASNQAGPGDEQFF. The CDR3 coding sequence is TGTGCCAGCAACCAAGCGGGGCCAGGGGATGAGCAGTTCTTC.

This chain connects TRBV7-6 to TRBJ2-5; D assignment may be TRBD1 or TRBD2 (6 bases each). The germline CDR1 and CDR2 sequences are SGHVS and FNYEAQ. The CDR3 is 18 amino acids. Trimming left V 1 base short and J 4 bases short, with 22 bases between. CDR3 amino acids: CASSLVWGGTPGGETQYF. The CDR3 DNA sequence: TGTGCCAGCAGCTTAGTCTGGGGCGGGACACCTGGAGGAGAGACCCAGTACTTC.

The chain employs TRBV5-4 and TRBJ2-1; D is possibly TRBD2 (5 bases). The CDR3 loop spans 13 amino acids. V lost 2 bases and J lost 5, with 8 bases in between. The germline gives CDR1 SGHNT, CDR2 YYREEE (reference sequence). This CDR3 is CASSFGIDNEQFF. The CDR3 DNA follows: TGTGCCAGCAGCTTCGGGATAGACAATGAGCAGTTCTTC.

There are many counts of this clonotype. This chain connects TRBV12-5 to TRBJ2-5, with a possible D match to TRBD1 (6 bases). Germline V gene data show CDR1 as LGHNT and CDR2 as FRNRAP. V was shortened by 7 bases and J by 5 bases, with 20 bases between the two germline ends. The CDR3 extends over 15 amino acids. CDR3 sequence (DNA): TGTGCTAGTGTTGCTGAGGACAGTCCGCACGAGACCCAGTACTTC. Protein product: CASVAEDSPHETQYF.

In its sample, this clonotype was seen a few times. The V gene is TRBV10-1, the J gene TRBJ2-1; TRBD1 is a possible D gene (6 bases). CDR3 size: 15 residues. Trimming removed 5 bases from V and 0 bases from J, with 11 bases in between. The germline V gene encodes CDR1 WNHNN and CDR2 SYGVQD (reference sequence). DNA for the CDR3: TGCGCCAGCAGTACCGGGACAAACTCCTACAATGAGCAGTTCTTC. This sequence encodes CASSTGTNSYNEQFF.